The rows below give T cell receptor beta chains drawn from one sample of a study of cytomegalovirus exposure and HLA in healthy donors. The method was immunoSEQ multiplex PCR; TCRdb's version includes in-frame clones alone and lacks a portion of them. The sample carries about 86,000 clones, more than 65% recorded once. Sequencing was done on a sample of PBMCs. The receptors derive from a man between 60 and 75 years old in good health and CMV-seronegative. The CDR3 runs from the conserved cysteine through the conserved F or W. D genes are given only for firm matches. The size entry is marked missing in some rows and otherwise reads once, few, many or a size class.

abundance: .
d_gene: .
v_gene: TRBV30
j_gene: TRBJ1-5
CDR3nt: TGTGCCTGGAGTGTAGATCGGCAAACGGGGGGCAATCAGCCCCAGCATTTT
CDR3aa: CAWSVDRQTGGNQPQHF

abundance: .
d_gene: TRBD1
v_gene: TRBV19
j_gene: TRBJ1-6
CDR3nt: TGTGCCAGTAGTGGGACAGGGGGTTTTTCACCCCTCCACTTT
CDR3aa: CASSGTGGFSPLHF

abundance: .
d_gene: .
v_gene: TRBV4-1
j_gene: TRBJ2-5
CDR3nt: TGCGCCAGCAGCCAAGCCGGGCGGGGGCTCCAAGAGACCCAGTACTTC
CDR3aa: CASSQAGRGLQETQYF

abundance: .
d_gene: .
v_gene: TRBV28
j_gene: TRBJ1-6
CDR3nt: TGTGCCAGCAGTTTGGTAGGGGGGAGGGATTCACCCCTCCACTTT
CDR3aa: CASSLVGGRDSPLHF

abundance: .
d_gene: TRBD2
v_gene: TRBV7-9
j_gene: TRBJ2-7
CDR3nt: TGTGCCAGCAGCACCAGCGGGAGCCACGAGCAGTACTTC
CDR3aa: CASSTSGSHEQYF

abundance: .
d_gene: .
v_gene: TRBV13
j_gene: TRBJ1-2
CDR3nt: TGTGCCAGCAGCTTTAGAGGAGGGTCCGGGGGGAGGTATGGCTACACCTTC
CDR3aa: CASSFRGGSGGRYGYTF

abundance: .
d_gene: TRBD2
v_gene: TRBV5-4
j_gene: TRBJ2-1
CDR3nt: TGTGCCAGCAGCTATTCGGGGGGGCGGTACAATGAGCAGTTCTTC
CDR3aa: CASSYSGGRYNEQFF

abundance: few
d_gene: .
v_gene: TRBV30
j_gene: TRBJ1-4
CDR3nt: TGTGCCTGGAGTGAGGACTCTGAAAAACTGTTTTTT
CDR3aa: CAWSEDSEKLFF

abundance: few
d_gene: TRBD1
v_gene: TRBV6-5
j_gene: TRBJ1-2
CDR3nt: TGTGCCAGCAGCCAGGGGGACAGGGATTACCATGGCTACACCTTC
CDR3aa: CASSQGDRDYHGYTF

abundance: .
d_gene: .
v_gene: TRBV6-4
j_gene: TRBJ2-1
CDR3nt: TGTGCCAGCAGTTCCTCAGGCAATGAGCAGTTCTTC
CDR3aa: CASSSSGNEQFF

abundance: few
d_gene: .
v_gene: TRBV6-5
j_gene: TRBJ1-2
CDR3nt: TGTGCCAGCAGAGGGGCGGGGCTCAGTGGTGGCTACACCTTC
CDR3aa: CASRGAGLSGGYTF

abundance: .
d_gene: TRBD2
v_gene: TRBV28
j_gene: TRBJ2-7
CDR3nt: TGTGCCAGCAGTGCTCCCGGGACTAGGGAGCAGTACTTC
CDR3aa: CASSAPGTREQYF

abundance: .
d_gene: .
v_gene: TRBV6-5
j_gene: TRBJ1-3
CDR3nt: TGTGCCAGCAGTTACTCAAGGGGGACTGGAAACACCATATATTTT
CDR3aa: CASSYSRGTGNTIYF

abundance: .
d_gene: TRBD2
v_gene: TRBV4-3
j_gene: TRBJ2-6
CDR3nt: TGCGCCAGCAGCCAAGATCTACCCGGGGGGGCGGCTGGGGCCAACGTCCTGACTTTC
CDR3aa: CASSQDLPGGAAGANVLTF

abundance: .
d_gene: .
v_gene: TRBV9
j_gene: TRBJ1-5
CDR3nt: TGTGCCAGCAGCGTAGCCCCAGATCAGCCCCAGCATTTT
CDR3aa: CASSVAPDQPQHF

abundance: few
d_gene: TRBD2
v_gene: TRBV19
j_gene: TRBJ2-1
CDR3nt: TGTGCCAGTAGTATCAGTGCGGGAGGGTTTTATGAGCAGTTCTTC
CDR3aa: CASSISAGGFYEQFF

abundance: .
d_gene: .
v_gene: TRBV28
j_gene: TRBJ2-7
CDR3nt: TGTGCCAGCAGAAGGGGGACGACGGTAGACTTC
CDR3aa: CASRRGTTVDF

abundance: once
d_gene: .
v_gene: TRBV28
j_gene: TRBJ2-7
CDR3nt: TGTGCCAGCAGTTTACCGGGGGTGGACGAGCAGTACTTC
CDR3aa: CASSLPGVDEQYF

abundance: .
d_gene: TRBD1
v_gene: TRBV27
j_gene: TRBJ1-4
CDR3nt: TGTGCCAGCAGGGGACAGGGGGCGGATGAAAAACTGTTTTTT
CDR3aa: CASRGQGADEKLFF

abundance: .
d_gene: .
v_gene: TRBV7-9
j_gene: TRBJ2-1
CDR3nt: TGTGCCAGCAGCTTAGATTTAGGGGATTATGAGCAGTTCTTC
CDR3aa: CASSLDLGDYEQFF

abundance: .
d_gene: TRBD2
v_gene: TRBV2
j_gene: TRBJ2-3
CDR3nt: TGTGCCAGCATCTTTAGCGGGAGCACAGATACGCAGTATTTT
CDR3aa: CASIFSGSTDTQYF

abundance: .
d_gene: TRBD1
v_gene: TRBV28
j_gene: TRBJ2-7
CDR3nt: TGTGCCAGCAGCCAGGGGACAGGGCAACACTACGAGCAGTACTTC
CDR3aa: CASSQGTGQHYEQYF

abundance: .
d_gene: .
v_gene: TRBV5-1
j_gene: TRBJ2-5
CDR3nt: TGCGCCAGCAGCTTGCAGGGGAGGGGATATCAAGAGACCCAGTACTTC
CDR3aa: CASSLQGRGYQETQYF

abundance: .
d_gene: TRBD1
v_gene: TRBV7-9
j_gene: TRBJ1-6
CDR3nt: TGTGCCAGCAGCCCCGGGACAGGGACTTCACCCCTCCACTTT
CDR3aa: CASSPGTGTSPLHF

abundance: once
d_gene: .
v_gene: TRBV25-1
j_gene: TRBJ1-1
CDR3nt: TGTGCCAGCAGTGATTCACTACGGGATAGGGGGACTGAAGCTTTCTTT
CDR3aa: CASSDSLRDRGTEAFF

abundance: .
d_gene: TRBD2
v_gene: TRBV7-9
j_gene: TRBJ2-1
CDR3nt: TGTGCCAGCAGCTCAGGACTAGCGGGAGGTAGGAATGAGCAGTTCTTC
CDR3aa: CASSSGLAGGRNEQFF

abundance: few
d_gene: TRBD2
v_gene: TRBV30
j_gene: TRBJ2-6
CDR3nt: TGTGCCTGGGCTAGCGGGGGCTCTGGGGCCAACGTCCTGACTTTC
CDR3aa: CAWASGGSGANVLTF

abundance: .
d_gene: TRBD2
v_gene: TRBV19
j_gene: TRBJ2-1
CDR3nt: TGTGCCAGTAGTACCTTGAAGGGGAGCGGGAAGATCAATGAGCAGTTCTTC
CDR3aa: CASSTLKGSGKINEQFF

abundance: .
d_gene: .
v_gene: TRBV7-9
j_gene: TRBJ1-4
CDR3nt: TGTGCCAGCAGCTTAACAGGGTACGGTCTGTTTTTT
CDR3aa: CASSLTGYGLFF

abundance: .
d_gene: .
v_gene: TRBV15
j_gene: TRBJ1-2
CDR3nt: TGTGCCACCAGCAGAGATCGTAGGGGCGATCAAGGCTACACCTTC
CDR3aa: CATSRDRRGDQGYTF

abundance: .
d_gene: TRBD2
v_gene: TRBV5-1
j_gene: TRBJ2-7
CDR3nt: TGCGCCAGCAGCCCGGCCGGGACTAGCGGGGGGGCGGGCTACGAGCAGTACTTC
CDR3aa: CASSPAGTSGGAGYEQYF

abundance: .
d_gene: TRBD1
v_gene: TRBV28
j_gene: TRBJ2-5
CDR3nt: TGTGCCAGCAGAACTGGACAGGGGGCCGAGACCCAGTACTTC
CDR3aa: CASRTGQGAETQYF